Listed below are T cell receptor beta chains from one sample, sequenced in a study of blood T cell repertoires in COVID-19. This table comes from immunoSEQ multiplex PCR, and its TCRdb copy is limited to in-frame clones, with some not included. The sample includes 260,000 or so clones, roughly 87% seen only once; the top ten take approximately 2.8%. Sequencing was done on a sample of PBMCs or T cells enriched from blood (not recorded which). The receptors were sampled from a woman in her twenties or thirties with acute COVID-19. CDR3s include the opening cysteine and the closing phenylalanine or tryptophan. Fields, in order: V gene, clone size, J gene, D gene, CDR3 protein, CDR3 DNA. D genes are given only for firm matches. Not every row has a clone size; where given, it reads once, few, many or a size class.

>TRBV3-1/TRBV3-2|few|TRBJ1-5|NA
CASSQDTTINQPQHF
TGTGCCAGCAGCCAAGATACTACAATTAATCAGCCCCAGCATTTT
>TRBV7-2|NA|TRBJ1-2|TRBD1
CASRLTGGDGYTF
TGTGCCAGCAGATTGACAGGGGGCGATGGCTACACCTTC
>TRBV5-1|NA|TRBJ1-4|TRBD1
CASGRGQDEKLFF
TGCGCCAGCGGCAGGGGGCAGGATGAAAAACTGTTTTTT
>TRBV6-5|NA|TRBJ2-7|TRBD2
CASIPTSGEQYF
TGTGCCAGCATACCGACTAGCGGCGAGCAGTACTTC
>TRBV9|once|TRBJ1-1|NA
CASSVAGNTEAFF
TGTGCCAGCAGCGTAGCGGGGAACACTGAAGCTTTCTTT
>TRBV11-2|NA|TRBJ2-1|NA
CASSLVSRLEEQFF
TGTGCCAGCAGCTTAGTTTCTAGGCTAGAGGAGCAGTTCTTC
>TRBV10-2|NA|TRBJ1-2|NA
CASSALPQGKDGYTF
TGCGCCAGCAGCGCACTACCGCAGGGGAAGGATGGCTACACCTTC
>TRBV4-1|NA|TRBJ2-5|TRBD2
CASSPAGGETQYF
TGCGCCAGCAGCCCGGCGGGGGGAGAGACCCAGTACTTC
>TRBV7-6|NA|TRBJ1-6|TRBD1
CASSSGTGVSSPLHF
TGTGCCAGCAGCTCTGGGACAGGGGTGAGTTCACCCCTCCACTTT
>TRBV9|NA|TRBJ2-7|TRBD1
CASSVGPGTGGYEQYF
TGTGCCAGCAGCGTAGGGCCCGGGACAGGGGGCTACGAGCAGTACTTC
>TRBV18|NA|TRBJ1-6|NA
CASSPGPPNSPLHF
TGTGCCAGCTCACCAGGGCCACCTAATTCACCCCTCCACTTT
>TRBV7-2|once|TRBJ1-1|NA
CASSFATAEAFF
TGTGCCAGCAGCTTTGCGACAGCTGAAGCTTTCTTT
>TRBV6-1|NA|TRBJ1-5|NA
CASSERGDNQPQHF
TGTGCCAGCAGTGAACGGGGGGACAATCAGCCCCAGCATTTT
>TRBV7-2|NA|TRBJ2-2|TRBD2
CASSPISLAGGPGELFF
TGTGCCAGCAGCCCGATCTCACTAGCGGGGGGGCCCGGGGAGCTGTTTTTT
>TRBV13|few|TRBJ1-3|NA
CASIDQGFSNTIYF
TGTGCCAGCATTGACCAGGGGTTTTCAAACACCATATATTTT
>TRBV5-5|once|TRBJ1-2|TRBD1
CASSLGQNYGYTF
TGTGCCAGCAGTTTGGGACAGAACTATGGCTACACCTTC
>TRBV5-4|NA|TRBJ2-5|NA
CASSLFRGEQETQYF
TGTGCCAGCAGCTTATTTAGGGGCGAGCAAGAGACCCAGTACTTC
>TRBV3-1/TRBV3-2|NA|TRBJ2-1|TRBD2
CASSQEIGRAGGRNEQFF
TGTGCCAGCAGCCAAGAGATCGGCCGAGCGGGGGGGCGCAATGAGCAGTTCTTC
>TRBV4-3|NA|TRBJ2-3|NA
CASSQEGARGDTQYF
TGCGCCAGCAGCCAAGAGGGGGCGCGCGGAGATACGCAGTATTTT
>TRBV14|NA|TRBJ1-2|NA
CASSQDLGGEYGYTF
TGTGCCAGCAGCCAAGATCTTGGCGGGGAGTATGGCTACACCTTC
>TRBV3-1/TRBV3-2|NA|TRBJ2-7|NA
CASSQVGRSYEQYF
TGTGCCAGCAGCCAAGTTGGGAGGAGCTACGAGCAGTACTTC
>TRBV7-2|NA|TRBJ2-2|TRBD2
CASSLLAGTNTGELFF
TGTGCCAGCAGCTTATTAGCGGGGACGAACACCGGGGAGCTGTTTTTT
>TRBV10-3|few|TRBJ1-2|NA
CAISESKTTECYTF
TGTGCCATCAGTGAGTCGAAAACCACTGAATGCTACACCTTC